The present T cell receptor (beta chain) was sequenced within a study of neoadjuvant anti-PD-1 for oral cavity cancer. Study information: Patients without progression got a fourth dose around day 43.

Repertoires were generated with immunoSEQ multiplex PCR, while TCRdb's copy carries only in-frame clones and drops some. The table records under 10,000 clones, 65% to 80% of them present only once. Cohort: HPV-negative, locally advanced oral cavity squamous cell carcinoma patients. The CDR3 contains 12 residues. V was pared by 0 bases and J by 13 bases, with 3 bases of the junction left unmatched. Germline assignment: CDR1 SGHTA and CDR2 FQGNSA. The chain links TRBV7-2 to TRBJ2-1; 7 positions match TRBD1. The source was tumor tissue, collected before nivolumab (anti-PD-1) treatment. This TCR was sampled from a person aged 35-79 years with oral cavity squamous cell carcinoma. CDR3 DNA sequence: TGTGCCAGCAGCTTAGCGGACAGGACCCAGTTCTTC. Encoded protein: CASSLADRTQFF.